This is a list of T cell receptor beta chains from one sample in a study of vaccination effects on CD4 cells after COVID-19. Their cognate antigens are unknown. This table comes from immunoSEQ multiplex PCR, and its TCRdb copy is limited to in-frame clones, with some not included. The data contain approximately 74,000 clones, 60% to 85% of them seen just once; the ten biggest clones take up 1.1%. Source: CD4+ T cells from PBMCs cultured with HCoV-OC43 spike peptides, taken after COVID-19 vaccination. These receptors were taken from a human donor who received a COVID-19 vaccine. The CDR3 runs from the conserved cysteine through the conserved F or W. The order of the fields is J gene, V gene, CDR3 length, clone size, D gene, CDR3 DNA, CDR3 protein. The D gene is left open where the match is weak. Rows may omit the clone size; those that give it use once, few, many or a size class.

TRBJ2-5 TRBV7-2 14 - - TGTGCCAGCAGCTTATCTAGGGCTCAAGAGACCCAGTACTTC CASSLSRAQETQYF
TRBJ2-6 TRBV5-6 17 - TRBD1 TGTGCCAGCATCAAGACAGGGATAATTTCTGGGGCCAACGTCCTGACTTTC CASIKTGIISGANVLTF
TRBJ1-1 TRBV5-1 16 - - TGCGCCAGCAGCTTGGGGCAGGGAAGGGGAATTACTGAAGCTTTCTTT CASSLGQGRGITEAFF
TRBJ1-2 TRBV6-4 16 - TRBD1 TGTGCCAGCAGTGATTCGGGGGTTACAGGGGGAAATCGCTACACCTTC CASSDSGVTGGNRYTF
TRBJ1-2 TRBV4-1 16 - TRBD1 TGCGCCAGCAGCCCATCACAGGGGGCGCCATACTATGGCTACACCTTC CASSPSQGAPYYGYTF
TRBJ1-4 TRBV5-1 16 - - TGCGCCAGCAGCGCAGGACCAGGGACAACTAATGAAAAACTGTTTTTT CASSAGPGTTNEKLFF
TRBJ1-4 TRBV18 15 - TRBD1 TGTGCCAGCTCCCGAGACAGGGACCTTAATGAAAAACTGTTTTTT CASSRDRDLNEKLFF
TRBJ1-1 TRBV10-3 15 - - TGTGCCATCAGGGGGGACGGTCCGCAGAACACTGAAGCTTTCTTT CAIRGDGPQNTEAFF
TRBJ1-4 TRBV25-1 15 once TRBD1 TGTGCCAGCAGTGTAAACAGGGGATCATTTGAAAAACTGTTTTTT CASSVNRGSFEKLFF
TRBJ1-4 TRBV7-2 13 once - TGTGCCAGCAGCTTAGGTCCCAATGAAAAACTGTTTTTT CASSLGPNEKLFF
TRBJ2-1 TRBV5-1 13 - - TGCGCCAGCAGCGAATTCCCATACAATGAGCAGTTCTTC CASSEFPYNEQFF
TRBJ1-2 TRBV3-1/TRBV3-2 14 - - TGTGCCAGCAGCCAAGAGGGAGGGCTATATGGCTACACCTTC CASSQEGGLYGYTF
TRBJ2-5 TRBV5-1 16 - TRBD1 TGCGCCAGCAGCTTGGGGGTTCTCAGGGGGCCAGAGACCCAGTACTTC CASSLGVLRGPETQYF
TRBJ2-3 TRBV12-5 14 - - TGTGCTAGTGGTTTGGTTCCGGGGGACATCTCGCAGTATTTT CASGLVPGDISQYF